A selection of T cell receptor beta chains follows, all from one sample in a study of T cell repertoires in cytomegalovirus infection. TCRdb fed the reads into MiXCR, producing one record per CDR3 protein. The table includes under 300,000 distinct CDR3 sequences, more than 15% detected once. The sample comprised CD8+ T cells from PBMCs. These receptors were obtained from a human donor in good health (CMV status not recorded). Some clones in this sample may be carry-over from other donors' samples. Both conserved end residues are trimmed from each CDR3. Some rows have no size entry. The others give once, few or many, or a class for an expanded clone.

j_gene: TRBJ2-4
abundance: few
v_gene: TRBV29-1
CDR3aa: SVEVRLKNIQY

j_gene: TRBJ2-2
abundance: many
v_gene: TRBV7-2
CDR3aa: ASSLGPINTGELF

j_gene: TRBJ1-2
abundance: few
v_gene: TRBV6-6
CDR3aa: ASSYSIGSYGYT

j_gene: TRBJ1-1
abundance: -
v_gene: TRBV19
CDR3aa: ASSIDILAEAF

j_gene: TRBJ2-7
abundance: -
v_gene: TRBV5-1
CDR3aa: ASSEQGHSYEQY

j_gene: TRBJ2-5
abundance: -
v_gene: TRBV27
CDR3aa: ASSPGAGGLETQY

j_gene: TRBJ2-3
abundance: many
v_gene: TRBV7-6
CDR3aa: ASSWRGRENADTQY

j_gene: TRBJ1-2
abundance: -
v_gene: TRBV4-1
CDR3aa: ASSQERGDIYGYT

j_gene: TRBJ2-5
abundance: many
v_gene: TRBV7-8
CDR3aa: ASSPRVGVQETQY

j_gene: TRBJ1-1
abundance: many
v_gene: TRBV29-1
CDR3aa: SVEIPTSTDTEAF

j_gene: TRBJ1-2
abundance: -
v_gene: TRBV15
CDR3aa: ATSRDGTAFGYT

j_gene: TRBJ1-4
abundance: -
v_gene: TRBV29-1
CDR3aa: SVGDLGEKLF

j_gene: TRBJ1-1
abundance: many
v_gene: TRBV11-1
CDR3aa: ASSLFRGQGNTEAF

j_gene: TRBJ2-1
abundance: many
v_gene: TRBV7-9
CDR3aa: ASSKTGASYNEQF

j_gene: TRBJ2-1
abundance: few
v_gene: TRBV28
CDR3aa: ASSFPSSGGYNEQF

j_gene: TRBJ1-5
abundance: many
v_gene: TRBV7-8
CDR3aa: ASSLGSSQPQH

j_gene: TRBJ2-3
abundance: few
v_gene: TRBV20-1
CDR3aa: SARDPGERYTDTQY

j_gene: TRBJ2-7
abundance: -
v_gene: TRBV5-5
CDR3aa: ASSLVGGRSSYEQY

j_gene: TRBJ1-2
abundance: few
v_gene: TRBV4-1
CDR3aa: ASSQGGPDGYT

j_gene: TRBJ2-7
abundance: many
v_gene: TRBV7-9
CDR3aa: ASSPTGFRYEQY

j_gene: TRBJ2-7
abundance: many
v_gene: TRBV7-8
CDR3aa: ASSLADSTYEQY

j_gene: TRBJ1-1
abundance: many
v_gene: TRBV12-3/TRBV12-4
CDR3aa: ASSGGRGKPF

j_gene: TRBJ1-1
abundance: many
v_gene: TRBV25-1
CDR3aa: ASSELVQAEAF

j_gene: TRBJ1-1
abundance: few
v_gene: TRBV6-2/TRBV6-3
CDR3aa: ASTFSGHTAF

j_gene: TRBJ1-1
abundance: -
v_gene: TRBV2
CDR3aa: ASSEAPMGNTEAF

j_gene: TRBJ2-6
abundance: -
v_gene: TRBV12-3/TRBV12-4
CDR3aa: AIAVGLAGGWSGANVLT

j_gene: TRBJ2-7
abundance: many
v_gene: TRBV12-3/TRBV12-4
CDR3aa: ASSLSLDSWYEQY

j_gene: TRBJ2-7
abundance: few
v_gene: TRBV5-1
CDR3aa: ASSLHEGPNEQY

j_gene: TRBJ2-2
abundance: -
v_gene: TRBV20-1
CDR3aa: SVNGVNTGELF

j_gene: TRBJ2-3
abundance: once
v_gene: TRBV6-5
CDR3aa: ASSYASGGVGPTDTQY

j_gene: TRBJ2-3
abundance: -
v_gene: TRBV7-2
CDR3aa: ASSFLRGGTDTQY

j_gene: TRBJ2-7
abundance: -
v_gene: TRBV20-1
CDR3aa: SASFRDRSYEQY

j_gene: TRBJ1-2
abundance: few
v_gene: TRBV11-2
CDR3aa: ASSFPPTSGRSAGYT

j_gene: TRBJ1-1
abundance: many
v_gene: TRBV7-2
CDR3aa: ASSLVPWTGGNTEAF

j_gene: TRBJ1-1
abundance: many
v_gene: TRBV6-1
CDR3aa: AISRAGTEAF

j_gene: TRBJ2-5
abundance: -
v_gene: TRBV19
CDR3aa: ASSIGAGSELLETQY

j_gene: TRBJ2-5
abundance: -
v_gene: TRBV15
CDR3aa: ATSRVAEYQETQY

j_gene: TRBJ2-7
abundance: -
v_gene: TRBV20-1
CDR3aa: SARSGTGLGEQY

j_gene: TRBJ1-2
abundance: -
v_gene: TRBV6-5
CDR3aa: ASSYSVVHGYT

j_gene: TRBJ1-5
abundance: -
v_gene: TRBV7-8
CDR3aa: ASSLFARAPYSNQPQH

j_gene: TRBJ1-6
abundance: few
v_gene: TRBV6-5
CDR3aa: ASSYIYGERGSPLH

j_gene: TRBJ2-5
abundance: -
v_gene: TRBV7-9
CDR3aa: ASSPQGYVDSETQY

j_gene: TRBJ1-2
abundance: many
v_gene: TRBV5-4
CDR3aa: ASSRQAGYT